This T cell receptor (beta chain) was captured in a study of siplizumab effects on memory and regulatory T cells. Germline trimming cut 5 bases from V and 5 bases from J; bases unmatched to any gene: 5. Per germline, CDR1 SEHNR and CDR2 FQNEAQ (reference sequence). CDR3 length equals 13 residues. Generated by immunoSEQ multiplex PCR, the TCRdb table keeps only in-frame clones and is missing some. Among approximately 110,000 clones, approximately 90% were seen once, and the ten largest hold approximately 0.75%. Sequencing input: Tregs sorted from blood. The source is a human donor in good health. The V call is TRBV7-9, the J call TRBJ2-7, with 8 positions matching TRBD2. CDR3 in amino acids: CASSLGGADEQYF. The CDR3 DNA sequence: TGTGCCAGCAGCCTCGGGGGGGCGGACGAGCAGTACTTC.